This T cell receptor beta chain was retrieved from a study of CD8 T cells in Susac syndrome. General study findings and limits: No clonal expansion appeared among CD4+ T cells in Susac patients. In its TCR sequencing and HLA analysis, the study acknowledged that the number of individuals was relatively small.

Details on this clonotype: Its antigen is not identified.

Random-hexamer reverse transcription was applied to about 0.5 to 1 ug RNA. MiXCR, applied by TCRdb to the immunoSEQ multiplex PCR reads, yields one record per CDR3 protein. In the table there are about 71,000 distinct CDR3 sequences, 93% of which are singletons. The V gene end was trimmed by 3 bases and the J gene end by 7 bases; junction bases not matched to a gene: 11. Germline CDR1 DFQATT, CDR2 SNEGSKA (reference sequence). The CDR3 extends over 16 amino acids. Sequencing used CD4+ T cells from PBMCs. The chain recombines TRBV20-1 with TRBJ1-6; 8 positions match TRBD1. This TCR came from a human donor with Susac syndrome. The CDR3 bases are TGCAGTGCTAGTGAAGGACAGGGTCTACCCAATTCACCCCTCCACTTT. Its protein is CSASEGQGLPNSPLHF.